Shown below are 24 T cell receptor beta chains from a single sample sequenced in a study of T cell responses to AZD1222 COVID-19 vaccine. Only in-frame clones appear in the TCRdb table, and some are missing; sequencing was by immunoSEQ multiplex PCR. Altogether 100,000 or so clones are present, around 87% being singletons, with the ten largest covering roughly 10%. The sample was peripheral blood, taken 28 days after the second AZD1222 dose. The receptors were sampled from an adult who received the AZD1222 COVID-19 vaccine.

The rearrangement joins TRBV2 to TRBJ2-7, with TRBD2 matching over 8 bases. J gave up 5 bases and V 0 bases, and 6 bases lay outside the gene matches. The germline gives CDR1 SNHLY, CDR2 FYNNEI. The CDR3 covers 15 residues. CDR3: CASSEAPGGPHEQYF. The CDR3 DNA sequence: TGTGCCAGCAGTGAAGCGCCGGGGGGGCCCCACGAGCAGTACTTC. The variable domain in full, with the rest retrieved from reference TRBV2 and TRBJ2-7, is EPEVTQTPSHQVTQMGQEVILRCVPISNHLYFYWYRQILGQKVEFLVSFYNNEISEKSEIFDDQFSVERPDGSNFTLKIRSTKLEDSAMYFCASSEAPGGPHEQYFGPGTRLTVT.

The CDR3 protein is CASSLVPQGETQYF. In DNA form, the CDR3 reads TGTGCCAGCAGCTTAGTACCTCAGGGGGAGACCCAGTACTTC. The genes are TRBV11-2 and TRBJ2-5; D is possibly TRBD1 (6 bases). Germline V lookup: CDR1 SGHAT, CDR2 FQNNGV. Trimming pared 1 base from V and 5 bases from J, leaving 11 bases between. The CDR3 covers 14 residues. Drawing the rest from reference TRBV11-2 and TRBJ2-5, the complete variable domain is EAGVAQSPRYKIIEKRQSVAFWCNPISGHATLYWYQQILGQGPKLLIQFQNNGVVDDSQLPKDRFSAERLKGVDSTLKIQPAKLEDSAVYLCASSLVPQGETQYFGPGTRLLVL.

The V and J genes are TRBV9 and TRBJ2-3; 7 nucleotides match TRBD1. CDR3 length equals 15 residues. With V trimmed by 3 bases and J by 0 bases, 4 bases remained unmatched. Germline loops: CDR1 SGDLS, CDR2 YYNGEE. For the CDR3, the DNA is TGTGCCAGCAGCGCCTGGACAGGTAGCACAGATACGCAGTATTTT. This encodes CASSAWTGSTDTQYF.

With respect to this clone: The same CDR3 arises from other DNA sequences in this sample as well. CDR3 in amino acids: CASSQGVGGYTF. For the CDR3, the DNA is TGTGCCAGCAGCCAAGGGGTAGGCGGCTACACCTTC. The chain uses TRBV3-1 (or the pseudogene TRBV3-2) and TRBJ1-2, with D unclear. V lost 1 base to trimming and J lost 8 bases, with 8 bases between them. Germline V gene data show CDR1 as LGHDT and CDR2 as YNNKEL (reference sequence). The CDR3 spans 12 residues.

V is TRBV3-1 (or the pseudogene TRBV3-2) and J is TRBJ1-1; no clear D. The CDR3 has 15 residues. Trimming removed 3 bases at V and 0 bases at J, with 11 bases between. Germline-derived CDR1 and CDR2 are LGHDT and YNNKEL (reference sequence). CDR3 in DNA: TGTGCCAGCAGCCAGCGGACCCAAATGAACACTGAAGCTTTCTTT. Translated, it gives CASSQRTQMNTEAFF.

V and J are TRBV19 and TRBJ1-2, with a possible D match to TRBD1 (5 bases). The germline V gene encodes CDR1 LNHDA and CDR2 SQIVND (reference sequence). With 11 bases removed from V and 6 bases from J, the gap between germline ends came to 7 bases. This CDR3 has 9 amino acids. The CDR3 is CAVGDGYTF. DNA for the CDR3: TGTGCCGTGGGGGATGGCTACACCTTC.

In DNA form, the CDR3 reads TGCGCCAGCAGCCAAGATCTGACAGGCAACTATGGCTACACCTTC. Translation gives CASSQDLTGNYGYTF. This sequence joins TRBV4-3 and TRBJ1-2; D is perhaps TRBD1 (6 bases). Germline-derived CDR1 and CDR2 are LGHNA and YSLEER. Trimming pared 0 bases from V and 2 bases from J, leaving 10 bases between. CDR3 length equals 15 residues.

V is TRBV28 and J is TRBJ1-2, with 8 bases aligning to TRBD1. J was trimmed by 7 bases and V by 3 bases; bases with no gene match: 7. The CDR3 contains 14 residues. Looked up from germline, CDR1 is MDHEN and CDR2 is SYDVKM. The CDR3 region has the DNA TGTGCCAGCAGTTTCAGGGGGCCCTTCGGTGGCTACACCTTC. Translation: CASSFRGPFGGYTF.

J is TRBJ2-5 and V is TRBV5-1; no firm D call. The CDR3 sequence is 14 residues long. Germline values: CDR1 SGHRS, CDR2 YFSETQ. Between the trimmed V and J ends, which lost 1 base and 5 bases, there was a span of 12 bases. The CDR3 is CASSLRERRETQYF. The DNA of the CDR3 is TGCGCCAGCAGCTTGAGAGAGCGTAGGGAGACCCAGTACTTC. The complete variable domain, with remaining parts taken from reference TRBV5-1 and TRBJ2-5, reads KAGVTQTPRYLIKTRGQQVTLSCSPISGHRSVSWYQQTPGQGLQFLFEYFSETQRNKGNFPGRFSGRQFSNSRSEMNVSTLELGDSALYLCASSLRERRETQYFGPGTRLLVL.

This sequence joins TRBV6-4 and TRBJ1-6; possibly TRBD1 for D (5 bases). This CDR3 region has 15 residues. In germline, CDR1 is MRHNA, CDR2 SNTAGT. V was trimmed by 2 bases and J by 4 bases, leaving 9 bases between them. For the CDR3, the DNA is TGTGCCAGCAGTGACGGCACAGGATATAATTCACCCCTCCACTTT. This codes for CASSDGTGYNSPLHF.

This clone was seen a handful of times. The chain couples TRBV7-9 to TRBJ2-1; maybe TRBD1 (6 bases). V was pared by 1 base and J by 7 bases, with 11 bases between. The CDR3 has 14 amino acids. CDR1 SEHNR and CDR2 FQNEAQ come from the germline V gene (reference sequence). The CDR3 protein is CASSLETGINEQFF. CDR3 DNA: TGTGCCAGCAGCTTAGAAACAGGGATAAATGAGCAGTTCTTC.

This chain's CDR3 is CASSPRGRGAGETQYF. The CDR3, as DNA: TGTGCCAGCAGCCCACGGGGGAGGGGGGCAGGAGAGACCCAGTACTTC. The chain carries TRBV7-9 and TRBJ2-5; D may be TRBD2 (7 bases). The CDR3 extends over 16 amino acids. Germline-derived CDR1 and CDR2 are SEHNR and FQNEAQ (reference sequence). V was trimmed by 5 bases and J by 4 bases, leaving 20 bases between them.

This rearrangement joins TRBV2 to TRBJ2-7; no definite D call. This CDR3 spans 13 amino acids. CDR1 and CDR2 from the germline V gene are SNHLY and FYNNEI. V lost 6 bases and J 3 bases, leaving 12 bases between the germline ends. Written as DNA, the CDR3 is TGTGCCAGCAGGAAGGATCTTAGCTACGAGCAGTACTTC. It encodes CASRKDLSYEQYF.

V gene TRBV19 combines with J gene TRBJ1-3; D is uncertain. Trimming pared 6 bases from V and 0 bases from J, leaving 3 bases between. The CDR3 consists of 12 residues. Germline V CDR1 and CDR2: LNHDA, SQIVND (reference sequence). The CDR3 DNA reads TGTGCCAGTAGACACTCTGGAAACACCATATATTTT. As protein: CASRHSGNTIYF.

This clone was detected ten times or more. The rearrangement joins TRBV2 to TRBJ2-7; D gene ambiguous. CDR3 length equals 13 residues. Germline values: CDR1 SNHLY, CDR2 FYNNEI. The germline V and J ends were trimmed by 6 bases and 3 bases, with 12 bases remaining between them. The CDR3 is CASRGPAGYEQYF. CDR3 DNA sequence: TGTGCCAGCAGAGGCCCGGCAGGCTACGAGCAGTACTTC.

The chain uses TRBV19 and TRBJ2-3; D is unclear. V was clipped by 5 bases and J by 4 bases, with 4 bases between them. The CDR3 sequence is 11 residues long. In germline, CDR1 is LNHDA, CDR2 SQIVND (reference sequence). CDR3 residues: CASSQADTQYF. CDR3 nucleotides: TGTGCCAGTAGTCAGGCAGATACGCAGTATTTT.

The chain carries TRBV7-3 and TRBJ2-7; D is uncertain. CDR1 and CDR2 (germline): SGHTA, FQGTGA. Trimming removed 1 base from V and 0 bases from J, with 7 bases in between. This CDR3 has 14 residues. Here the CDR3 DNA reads TGTGCCAGCAGCTTAAACTCATACTCCTACGAGCAGTACTTC. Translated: CASSLNSYSYEQYF.

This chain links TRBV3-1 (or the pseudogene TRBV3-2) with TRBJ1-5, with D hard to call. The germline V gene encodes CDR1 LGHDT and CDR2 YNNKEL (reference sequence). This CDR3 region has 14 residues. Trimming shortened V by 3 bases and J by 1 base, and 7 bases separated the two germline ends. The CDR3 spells CASSQGRSNQPQHF. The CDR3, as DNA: TGTGCCAGCAGCCAGGGGAGGAGCAATCAGCCCCAGCATTTT.

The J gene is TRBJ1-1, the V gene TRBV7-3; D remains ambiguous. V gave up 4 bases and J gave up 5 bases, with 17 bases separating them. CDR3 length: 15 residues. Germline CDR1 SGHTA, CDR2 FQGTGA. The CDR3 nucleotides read TGTGCCAGCAGCTCCTTCCGAGGGCTCGGGACTGAAGCTTTCTTT. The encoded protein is CASSSFRGLGTEAFF. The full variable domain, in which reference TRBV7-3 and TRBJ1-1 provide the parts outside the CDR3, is GAGVSQTPSNKVTEKGKYVELRCDPISGHTALYWYRQSLGQGPEFLIYFQGTGAADDSGLPNDRFFAVRPEGSVSTLKIQRTERGDSAVYLCASSSFRGLGTEAFFGQGTRLTVV.

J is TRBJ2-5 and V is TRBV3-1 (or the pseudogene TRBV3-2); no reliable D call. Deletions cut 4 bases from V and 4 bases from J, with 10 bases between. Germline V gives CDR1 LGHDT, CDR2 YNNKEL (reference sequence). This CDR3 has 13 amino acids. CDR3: CASSPSLGETQYF. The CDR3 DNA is TGTGCCAGCAGCCCATCTCTGGGAGAGACCCAGTACTTC.

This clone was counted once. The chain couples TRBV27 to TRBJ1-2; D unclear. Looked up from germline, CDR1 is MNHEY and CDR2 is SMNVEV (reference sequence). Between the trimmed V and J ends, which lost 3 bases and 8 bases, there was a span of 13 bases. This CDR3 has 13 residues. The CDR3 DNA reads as TGTGCCAGCAGTTTGTTCGGGGTGGGGGGCTACACCTTC. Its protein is CASSLFGVGGYTF.

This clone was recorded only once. Written as DNA, the CDR3 is TGCGCCAGCAGCGGAGGGACAGGTTACGAGCAGTACTTC. Amino acids: CASSGGTGYEQYF. The genes are TRBV5-1 and TRBJ2-7, with TRBD1 matching 8 bases. V was clipped by 4 bases and J by 4 bases; unmatched bases: 4. This CDR3 spans 13 amino acids. The V gene's germline CDR1 is SGHRS and CDR2 YFSETQ.

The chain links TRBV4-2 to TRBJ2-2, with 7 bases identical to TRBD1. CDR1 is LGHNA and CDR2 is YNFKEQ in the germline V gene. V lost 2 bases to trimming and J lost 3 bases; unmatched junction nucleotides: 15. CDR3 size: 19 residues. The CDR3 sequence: CASSQTLRGTGSYTGELFF. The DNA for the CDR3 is TGTGCCAGCAGCCAAACCCTCAGGGGGACGGGGTCCTACACCGGGGAGCTGTTTTTT.

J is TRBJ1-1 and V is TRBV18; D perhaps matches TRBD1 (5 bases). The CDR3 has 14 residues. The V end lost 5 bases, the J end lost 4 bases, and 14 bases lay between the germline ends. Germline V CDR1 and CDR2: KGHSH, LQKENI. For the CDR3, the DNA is TGTGCCAGCTCAGAGTTTCAGGGAGTCACTGAAGCTTTCTTT. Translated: CASSEFQGVTEAFF. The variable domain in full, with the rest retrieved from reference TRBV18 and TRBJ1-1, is NAGVMQNPRHLVRRRGQEARLRCSPMKGHSHVYWYRQLPEEGLKFMVYLQKENIIDESGMPKERFSAEFPKEGPSILRIQQVVRGDSAAYFCASSEFQGVTEAFFGQGTRLTVV.